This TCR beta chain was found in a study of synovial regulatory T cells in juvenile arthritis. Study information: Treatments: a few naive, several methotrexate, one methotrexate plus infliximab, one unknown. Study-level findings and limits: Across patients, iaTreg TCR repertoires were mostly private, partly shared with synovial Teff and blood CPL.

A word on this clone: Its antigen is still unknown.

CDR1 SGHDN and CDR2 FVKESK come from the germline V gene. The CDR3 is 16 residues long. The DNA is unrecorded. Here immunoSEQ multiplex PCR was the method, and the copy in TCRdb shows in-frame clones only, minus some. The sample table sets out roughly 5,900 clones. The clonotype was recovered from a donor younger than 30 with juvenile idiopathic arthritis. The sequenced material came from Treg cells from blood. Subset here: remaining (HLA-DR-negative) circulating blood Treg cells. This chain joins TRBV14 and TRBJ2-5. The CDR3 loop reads CASSPSRVKGMETQYF.